The 14 T cell receptor beta chains below come from one sample, sequenced in a study of blood T cell repertoires in COVID-19. This table comes from immunoSEQ multiplex PCR, and its TCRdb copy is limited to in-frame clones, with some not included. The table has roughly 180,000 clones, about four fifths seen once. Sequences were obtained from peripheral blood. The receptors come from a middle-aged woman with COVID-19, enrolled during active disease.

The chain links TRBV5-4 to TRBJ1-2; TRBD1 matches 8 bases. The CDR3 is 14 amino acids. Germline V gives CDR1 SGHNT, CDR2 YYREEE (reference sequence). With V trimmed by 4 bases and J by 4 bases, 6 bases remained unmatched. The CDR3 spells CASSRTGGSYGYTF. The CDR3 DNA follows: TGTGCCAGCAGCCGAACAGGGGGAAGCTATGGCTACACCTTC.

This chain's CDR3 is CASSYGTANQETQYF. CDR3 in DNA: TGTGCCAGCAGTTACGGGACAGCTAACCAAGAGACCCAGTACTTC. This chain links TRBV6-5 with TRBJ2-5; TRBD1 matches at 7 bases. From germline, CDR1 is MNHEY and CDR2 SVGAGI. V dropped 2 bases and J dropped 0; count of bases not matched to a gene: 3. This CDR3 has 15 amino acids.

V gene TRBV7-9 combines with J gene TRBJ2-1; 7 bases map to TRBD1. The J segment lost 0 bases and the V segment lost 5 bases, leaving 7 bases of the junction unmatched. The CDR3 runs to 16 residues. CDR1 and CDR2 from the germline V gene are SEHNR and FQNEAQ (reference sequence). CDR3 amino acids: CASSPEQGSSYNEQFF. The CDR3, as DNA: TGTGCCAGCAGCCCGGAACAGGGGAGCTCCTACAATGAGCAGTTCTTC.

The chain recombines TRBV27 with TRBJ2-1, with a possible D match to TRBD2 (6 bases). The length of the CDR3 is 14 residues. The germline gives CDR1 MNHEY, CDR2 SMNVEV (reference sequence). The germline V and J ends were trimmed by 2 bases and 3 bases, with 8 bases remaining between them. CDR3 residues: CASSLAGLYNEQFF. The CDR3 nucleotides read TGTGCCAGCAGTTTAGCGGGGCTCTACAATGAGCAGTTCTTC.

The V and J genes are TRBV2 and TRBJ2-7; D is ambiguous. This CDR3 is built from 14 residues. CDR1 is SNHLY and CDR2 is FYNNEI in the germline V gene. V lost 11 bases and J lost 1, with 18 bases in between. The CDR3 DNA sequence: TGTGCCTCCACAAGTCCGCGGAATTCCTACGAGCAGTACGTC. Translation gives CASTSPRNSYEQYV.

V is TRBV6-5 and J is TRBJ1-2; no definite D call. In germline, CDR1 is MNHEY, CDR2 SVGAGI. The CDR3 sequence is 15 residues long. V was clipped by 6 bases and J by 3 bases, with 17 bases between them. The CDR3: CASSSAPGSDYGYTF. CDR3 sequence (DNA): TGTGCCAGCAGCTCGGCCCCGGGGTCGGACTATGGCTACACCTTC.

The chain recombines TRBV28 with TRBJ1-6; the D is unclear. This CDR3 contains 14 residues. Germline V CDR1 and CDR2: MDHEN, SYDVKM. The V end lost 4 bases, the J end lost 9 bases, and 13 bases lay between the germline ends. The CDR3 DNA sequence: TGTGCCAGCAGTTCCGAGGGCTGGACTTCACCCCTCCACTTT. It specifies CASSSEGWTSPLHF.

The chain has TRBV30 and TRBJ1-1, with a possible D match to TRBD1 (5 bases). Germline assignment: CDR1 GTSNPN and CDR2 SVGIG (reference sequence). V dropped 3 bases and J dropped 0 bases, with 20 bases sitting between them. The CDR3 is 17 amino acids. The CDR3 DNA follows: TGTGCCTGGAGAGTCCAGGCCCCGGGGGGGATGAACACTGAAGCTTTCTTT. This translates into CAWRVQAPGGMNTEAFF.

The V gene is TRBV19, the J gene TRBJ1-4; the D gene is possibly TRBD1 (6 bases). V lost 6 bases and J 4 bases, leaving 12 bases between the germline ends. CDR1 and CDR2 (germline): LNHDA, SQIVND (reference sequence). This CDR3 comprises 14 residues. CDR3 residues: CASSSGDSNEKLFF. As DNA, the CDR3 is TGTGCCAGTAGCTCAGGGGATAGTAATGAAAAACTGTTTTTT.

The chain carries TRBV9 and TRBJ1-2; D not resolved. The CDR3 length is 17 residues. From germline, CDR1 is SGDLS and CDR2 YYNGEE. Trimming pared 0 bases from V and 0 bases from J, leaving 15 bases between. CDR3 region: CASSVAIPGTANYGYTF. CDR3 nucleotide sequence: TGTGCCAGCAGCGTAGCTATTCCGGGTACGGCTAACTATGGCTACACCTTC. Full variable domain (remainder filled in from reference TRBV9 and TRBJ1-2): DSGVTQTPKHLITATGQRVTLRCSPRSGDLSVYWYQQSLDQGLQFLIQYYNGEERAKGNILERFSAQQFPDLHSELNLSSLELGDSALYFCASSVAIPGTANYGYTFGSGTRLTVV.

In the case of this clone: Other DNA sequences in the sample encode the same CDR3. The chain carries TRBV5-1 and TRBJ2-6; 10 bases are shared with TRBD1. CDR1 and CDR2 from the germline V gene are SGHRS and YFSETQ. V shed 4 bases, J shed 4 bases, and the junction held 8 bases outside the gene matches. The CDR3 has 17 residues. CDR3 nucleotide sequence: TGCGCCAGCAGCCCTTGGACAGGGGGATCCGGGGCCAACGTCCTGACTTTC. It encodes CASSPWTGGSGANVLTF.

In this sample, this clone turned up a few times. This chain links TRBV27 with TRBJ2-4; weak D call: TRBD2 (5 bases). CDR1 MNHEY and CDR2 SMNVEV come from the germline V gene (reference sequence). CDR3 length equals 16 residues. V lost 3 bases, J lost 0 bases, and 12 bases lay in between. The DNA of the CDR3 is TGTGCCAGCAGTTTCATTGGACGGGGAGCCAAAAACATTCAGTACTTC. Protein: CASSFIGRGAKNIQYF.

The chain recombines TRBV6-5 with TRBJ2-1; TRBD1 agrees at 8 bases. V was clipped by 4 bases and J by 3 bases; unmatched bases: 2. The CDR3 has 14 amino acids. Germline V gene sequence: CDR1 MNHEY, CDR2 SVGAGI. CDR3 coding DNA: TGTGCCAGCAGTTCCGGGACAGGCTACAATGAGCAGTTCTTC. It codes for CASSSGTGYNEQFF.

The chain has TRBV6-6 and TRBJ2-7, with a tentative D call TRBD1 (6 bases). The CDR3 runs to 14 residues. With 3 bases removed from V and 2 bases from J, the gap between germline ends came to 11 bases. Germline assignment: CDR1 MNHNY and CDR2 SVGAGI (reference sequence). The CDR3 sequence: CASSYYQGTYEQYF. In DNA form, the CDR3 reads TGTGCCAGCAGTTATTACCAGGGGACCTACGAGCAGTACTTC.